This T cell receptor beta chain was profiled in a study of blood T cell repertoires in COVID-19. Study summary: Some COVID-19 samples were acute and others convalescent; all came from the United States, Italy and Spain. T cells, B-cell-depleted T cells, or PBMCs provided the cDNA or gDNA that served as material.

Germline loops: CDR1 LNHDA, CDR2 SQIVND (reference sequence). The CDR3 contains 17 residues. V was clipped by 1 base and J by 3 bases, with 16 bases between them. This clone occurred a few times. The protocol was immunoSEQ multiplex PCR, while the TCRdb copy is restricted to in-frame clones and leaves out a portion. The repertoire has around 130,000 clones, roughly nine tenths of them found once; the top ten carry more than 3%. The chain uses TRBV19 and TRBJ1-5, with D unresolved. The receptor's source is a man aged 50 or older with active COVID-19. The material sequenced was peripheral blood. For the CDR3, the DNA is TGTGCCAGTAGTATAGCCTCGGGAGGGTTGTACAATCAGCCCCAGCATTTT. Protein: CASSIASGGLYNQPQHF. Supplemented by reference TRBV19 and TRBJ1-5, the full variable domain reads DGGITQSPKYLFRKEGQNVTLSCEQNLNHDAMYWYRQDPGQGLRLIYYSQIVNDFQKGDIAEGYSVSREKKESFPLTVTSAQKNPTAFYLCASSIASGGLYNQPQHFGDGTRLSIL.